This paragraph covers one T cell receptor beta chain sequence. Trimming removed 0 bases from V and 9 bases from J; junction bases left unmatched: 15. The CDR3 is 18 residues long. Per the germline V gene, CDR1 is SGHRS and CDR2 is YFSETQ. Libraries were prepared by immunoSEQ multiplex PCR; TCRdb keeps only in-frame clonotypes and omits some of them. The profile shows some 290,000 clones, about 82% of them singletons. The source of the sample is a study of Ad26.COV2.S vaccination and SARS-CoV-2 variants. Treatment indicated: around 19 received Ad26.COV2.S at low or high dose, single or two shots; 5 received placebo; per-sample allocation not given. Day 63 after the first vaccine or placebo injection was the time point for sampling.

The specimen comprised peripheral blood, sampled in a trial of Ad26.COV2.S vaccine versus placebo. The chain combines TRBV5-1 with TRBJ1-6; 7 nucleotides match TRBD1. This TCR derives from a person between 18 and 65 years old who received the Ad26.COV2.S COVID-19 vaccine or a placebo. The CDR3 region is CASSLAGGQFWESSPLHF. Here the CDR3 DNA reads TGCGCCAGCAGCTTGGCCGGGGGACAGTTTTGGGAGTCTTCACCCCTCCACTTT.